This T cell receptor (beta chain) was found in a study of blood T cell repertoires in COVID-19. Whole-study context: Both acute and convalescent COVID-19 samples were obtained from the United States, Italy and Spain. Nucleic acid was either cDNA or gDNA, and it came from T cells, B-cell-depleted T cells, or PBMCs.

In the source study's methods: Researchers report that nucleated cell counts were estimated from reference gene primer amplification. The table came from immunoSEQ multiplex PCR; TCRdb's copy has only in-frame clones and leaves some out. V, J and clone size are taken as reported in that table, and D and trimming were inferred from the DNA itself. The sample holds around 700,000 clones, about 90% seen once. The CDR3 extends over 17 amino acids. CDR1 and CDR2 (germline): LGHNA, YSLEER. V lost 0 bases, J lost 1 base, and 13 bases lay in between. Sequencing used peripheral blood. V usage is TRBV4-3 and J usage is TRBJ2-1; the D is unclear. The sequence derives from a woman aged 18-29 years with acute or convalescent COVID-19. This CDR3 reads CASSQDVPHSSYNEQFF. The CDR3 nucleotides read TGCGCCAGCAGCCAAGATGTCCCCCATAGTTCCTACAATGAGCAGTTCTTC.